This is a list of T cell receptor beta chains from one sample in a study of T-cell memory formation after mild COVID-19. TCRdb independently ran MiXCR on the 5' RACE reads; one entry per CDR3 protein. The sample records tens of thousands of distinct CDR3 sequences, about 15% being singletons. The source material was PBMCs or a T cell subset sorted from them (not recorded which). The receptors originated from an adult woman who had mild COVID-19 (a few samples of this study predate the infection). Cell type and time point are not known. CDR3s include the opening cysteine and the closing phenylalanine or tryptophan. The D gene is left open where the match is weak. Clone size is shown for a subset of rows, as once, few, many or a class of expanded clone.

TRBV29-1	TRBJ2-7	-	-	CSVEDRYEQYF
TRBV15	TRBJ2-1	few	-	CATSRHRAPSSYNEQFF
TRBV4-3	TRBJ2-3	few	TRBD2	CASSLTVSGRAADTQYF
TRBV7-6	TRBJ2-5	few	TRBD1	CASSSTGFGQETQYF
TRBV4-2	TRBJ2-3	-	TRBD1	CASSLLLGTGETDTQYF
TRBV4-1	TRBJ2-7	many	-	CASSQGVVGNYEQYF
TRBV4-2	TRBJ1-1	-	-	CASSQEVVVLTEAFF
TRBV5-5	TRBJ2-7	-	TRBD1	CASSPWTGSYEQYF
TRBV24-1	TRBJ2-2	-	TRBD1	CATSEPDRGRDTGELFF
TRBV7-2	TRBJ2-7	-	-	CASSLENSGFHEQYF
TRBV2	TRBJ2-7	-	-	CASSPGLGSSYEQYF
TRBV7-9	TRBJ2-1	-	TRBD2	CASSSTRDYPANEQFF
TRBV7-7	TRBJ2-7	-	TRBD1	CASSSGQGNEQYF
TRBV29-1	TRBJ2-7	few	-	CSVESPLDSGDNYEQYF
TRBV20-1	TRBJ2-1	many	TRBD2	CSAIGLADYNEQFF
TRBV21-1	TRBJ2-7	-	-	CASSKDLGCEQYF
TRBV29-1	TRBJ2-4	few	TRBD2	CSVEPIAGPLLNIQYF
TRBV4-3	TRBJ2-6	-	TRBD2	CASSQDLVTSGYSGANVLTF
TRBV4-1	TRBJ2-5	-	-	CASSPNYFQETQYF
TRBV7-9	TRBJ2-1	few	-	CASSLPGVGVNYNEQFF
TRBV11-2	TRBJ1-1	once	-	CASSAGHQAFF
TRBV27	TRBJ2-1	-	-	CASRPRPGWEAGEQFF
TRBV3-1	TRBJ2-1	-	-	CASSQDSNSYNEQFF